A selection of T cell receptor beta chains follows, all from one sample in a study of blood T cell repertoires in COVID-19. TCRdb's table, derived via immunoSEQ multiplex PCR, lists solely in-frame clones and lacks some. Of roughly 170,000 clones in the sample, about four fifths were seen once. The specimen was peripheral blood. Receptors were obtained from a man in his forties who had recovered from COVID-19. Each CDR3 is given with its conserved first and last residue. The D gene is left open where the match is weak. Clone sizes are given selectively: once, few, many, or a class where the clone is expanded.

clone size	V gene	CDR3 length	D gene	J gene	CDR3 DNA	CDR3 protein
.	TRBV5-6	14	.	TRBJ1-6	TGTGCCAGCAGCTCAGGACAGTTTAATTCACCCCTCCACTTT	CASSSGQFNSPLHF
.	TRBV28	16	TRBD2	TRBJ2-1	TGTGCCAGCAGTTTCAGTTCCGCGGGAGTGGACAATGAGCAGTTCTTC	CASSFSSAGVDNEQFF
.	TRBV27	16	.	TRBJ2-7	TGTGCCAGCAGCCCCTCGGGACTTCGGAGCTCCTACGAGCAGTACTTC	CASSPSGLRSSYEQYF
.	TRBV7-2	13	.	TRBJ1-1	TGTGCCAGCAGCCTAGGATCCCCCGGGGAAGCTTTCTTT	CASSLGSPGEAFF
few	TRBV2	17	TRBD2	TRBJ2-3	TGTGCCAGCAGTAAGAGCGGGAGGGATAAGGGCACAGATACGCAGTATTTT	CASSKSGRDKGTDTQYF
once	TRBV6-5	15	.	TRBJ2-1	TGTGCCAGCAGTTATACCGTTGGACATTACAATGAGCAGTTCTTC	CASSYTVGHYNEQFF
.	TRBV29-1	19	TRBD1	TRBJ2-7	TGCAGCGTTCTGCCCGCCACTCCGACAGGGGTCCTTGACTCCTACGAGCAGTACTTC	CSVLPATPTGVLDSYEQYF
once	TRBV10-3	17	TRBD2	TRBJ2-5	TGTGCCATCAGTACGACTAGCGGGGGGGTAGCACAAGAGACCCAGTACTTC	CAISTTSGGVAQETQYF
once	TRBV3-1/TRBV3-2	13	.	TRBJ1-2	TGTGCCAGCAGCCAAGACGGGGGATCGGGCTACACCTTC	CASSQDGGSGYTF
.	TRBV20-1	16	TRBD1	TRBJ2-3	TGCAGTGCTAGTAGAAGGACAGGGGGCTTTGACGATACGCAGTATTTT	CSASRRTGGFDDTQYF
.	TRBV12-3/TRBV12-4	13	.	TRBJ1-1	TGTGCCAGCAGTTTAGAAGGGGCCACTGAAGCTTTCTTT	CASSLEGATEAFF
.	TRBV12-3/TRBV12-4	13	.	TRBJ1-5	TGTGCCAGCAGTCCCCGTGGCAATCAGCCCCAGCATTTT	CASSPRGNQPQHF
.	TRBV2	13	TRBD1	TRBJ1-1	TGTGCCAGTATCAGGGGGCATAGGGCTGAAGCTTTCTTT	CASIRGHRAEAFF
.	TRBV5-4	17	TRBD2	TRBJ2-3	TGTGCCAGCAGCGGCGGGGGGGGAGCGGGATACACAGATACGCAGTATTTT	CASSGGGGAGYTDTQYF
.	TRBV5-1	16	TRBD2	TRBJ2-3	TGCGCCAGCAGCTTGTTGACTAGGGGAGGGACAGATACGCAGTATTTT	CASSLLTRGGTDTQYF
.	TRBV9	13	.	TRBJ2-2	TGTGCCAGCAGCAAAGGGGGCACCGGGGAGCTGTTTTTT	CASSKGGTGELFF
.	TRBV7-8	12	.	TRBJ2-3	TGTGCCAGCAGCCTGAGACTGGATACGCAGTATTTT	CASSLRLDTQYF
few	TRBV7-3	17	TRBD1	TRBJ2-3	TGTGCCAGCAGCCTAAGCGGGACAGGGTCTAACACAGATACGCAGTATTTT	CASSLSGTGSNTDTQYF
.	TRBV18	16	.	TRBJ2-2	TGTGCCAGCTCACCACCGGCGGGTCGCGGCACCGGGGAGCTGTTTTTT	CASSPPAGRGTGELFF
.	TRBV4-3	14	.	TRBJ1-1	TGCGCCAGCAGCCAAGATATGGGGCAGGGAAAAGCTTTCTTT	CASSQDMGQGKAFF
.	TRBV18	13	.	TRBJ1-1	TGTGCCAGCTCCAACTCGGTTAACACTGAAGCTTTCTTT	CASSNSVNTEAFF
.	TRBV5-5	13	.	TRBJ2-5	TGTGCCAGCAGCTTAGTCGGGGTCGAGACCCAGTACTTC	CASSLVGVETQYF
once	TRBV7-9	13	.	TRBJ2-1	TGTGCCAGCAGCTTTTCAGCCTACAATGAGCAGTTCTTC	CASSFSAYNEQFF
once	TRBV6-1	15	TRBD1	TRBJ1-5	TGTGCCAGCAGTGAAGTGGGACAGGGTAATCAGCCCCAGCATTTT	CASSEVGQGNQPQHF
once	TRBV6-5	16	.	TRBJ2-7	TGTGCCAGCAGTTACGCCGGGGTAGGGGGATTCTACGAGCAGTACTTC	CASSYAGVGGFYEQYF
.	TRBV18	16	TRBD1	TRBJ1-1	TGTGCCAGCTCGCCGGGAATGGGACAGCTGAACACTGAAGCTTTCTTT	CASSPGMGQLNTEAFF
many	TRBV7-3	15	.	TRBJ1-6	TGTGCCAGCAGCTTAACCGGCTCCTATAATTCACCCCTCCACTTT	CASSLTGSYNSPLHF
.	TRBV27	11	.	TRBJ2-4	TGTGCCAGCAGTCGGGAAAACATTCAGTACTTC	CASSRENIQYF
.	TRBV7-2	14	.	TRBJ1-5	TGTGCCAGCAGGAGAGAGGGCTGGAATCAGCCCCAGCATTTT	CASRREGWNQPQHF
.	TRBV4-3	19	TRBD1	TRBJ1-2	TGCGCCAGCAGCCAGGCTCCGGGACAGACAATTCCAACGAACTATGGCTACACCTTC	CASSQAPGQTIPTNYGYTF
.	TRBV13	15	TRBD2	TRBJ2-2	TGTGCCAGCAGCTCACCGGGACTAGCGGGAATGGAGCTGTTTTTT	CASSSPGLAGMELFF
.	TRBV4-2	16	.	TRBJ2-5	TGTGCCAGCAGCCAAGATCCTGGACTAAAAGGGGAGACCCAGTACTTC	CASSQDPGLKGETQYF
few	TRBV4-1	15	.	TRBJ1-3	TGCGCCAGCAGCCAACTTCTGGACAGTCGAAACACCATATATTTT	CASSQLLDSRNTIYF
.	TRBV7-9	17	.	TRBJ2-4	TGTGCCAGCAGCTCAGGTGACCGGGGGATAGCCAAAAACATTCAGTACTTC	CASSSGDRGIAKNIQYF
.	TRBV28	14	.	TRBJ1-1	TGTGCCAGCAGTTTATATGGTGGCGGCACTGAAGCTTTCTTT	CASSLYGGGTEAFF
.	TRBV19	14	TRBD2	TRBJ2-1	TGTGCCACCTCGGGACTAGCGGGGGACGATGAGCAGTTCTTC	CATSGLAGDDEQFF
.	TRBV27	15	.	TRBJ2-2	TGTGCCAGCAGTTTATCTCTCCCGAACACCGGGGAGCTGTTTTTT	CASSLSLPNTGELFF
.	TRBV19	16	.	TRBJ1-6	TGTGCCAGTAGTAAGGGCAGGGGAGAGGTGAATTCACCCCTCCACTTT	CASSKGRGEVNSPLHF
few	TRBV7-2	15	TRBD2	TRBJ2-7	TGTGCCAGCAGCAGTAGCGGGAGGCTATCCTACGAGCAGTACTTC	CASSSSGRLSYEQYF
.	TRBV28	15	.	TRBJ1-1	TGTGCCAGCAACCTGGGAGGCAGGGAAATCACTGAAGCTTTCTTT	CASNLGGREITEAFF
once	TRBV7-2	17	TRBD2	TRBJ2-1	TGTGCCAGCAGCTCCCAGGTGCAGCGGGGTTCCTACAATGAGCAGTTCTTC	CASSSQVQRGSYNEQFF
.	TRBV23-1	16	TRBD2	TRBJ2-3	TGCGCCAGCAGGTTCCGACTAGCGACTAGCACAGATACGCAGTATTTT	CASRFRLATSTDTQYF
.	TRBV11-3	13	.	TRBJ2-2	TGTGCCAGCAGCTTATCAGGGCCCGGGGAGCTGTTTTTT	CASSLSGPGELFF
.	TRBV7-2	16	.	TRBJ1-2	TGTGCCAGCAGTTCATCATCAGGGTTATCGAACTATGGCTACACCTTC	CASSSSSGLSNYGYTF
.	TRBV7-9	14	TRBD1	TRBJ2-5	TGTGCCAGCAGCAAAGGACAGGGTCGAGAGACCCAGTACTTC	CASSKGQGRETQYF
.	TRBV7-9	13	TRBD1	TRBJ2-4	TGTGCCAGCAGCTTCCAACAGGGGGACATTCAGTACTTC	CASSFQQGDIQYF
once	TRBV19	11	.	TRBJ2-5	TGTGCCAGTAGTTCAGGGGAGACCCAGTACTTC	CASSSGETQYF
.	TRBV18	15	TRBD2	TRBJ2-1	TGTGCCAGCTCACCTTTGCGGGGGAGGTACAATGAGCAGTTCTTC	CASSPLRGRYNEQFF
.	TRBV29-1	14	.	TRBJ2-2	TGCAGCGTTGACACGGGAAGTAACACCGGGGAGCTGTTTTTT	CSVDTGSNTGELFF
many	TRBV5-5	15	.	TRBJ1-5	TGTGCCAGCAGCCTGACCCCGAGCGGTTATCAGCCCCAGCATTTT	CASSLTPSGYQPQHF
.	TRBV19	12	.	TRBJ1-1	TGTGCCAGTAGGACAGGGAACACTGAAGCTTTCTTT	CASRTGNTEAFF
few	TRBV12-3/TRBV12-4	13	.	TRBJ2-7	TGTGCCAGCAGTTTAGCGGAGTCCTACGAGCAGTACTTC	CASSLAESYEQYF
.	TRBV4-1	15	.	TRBJ1-1	TGCGCCAGCAGCCAATACCCACAGGGGAACACTGAAGCTTTCTTT	CASSQYPQGNTEAFF
.	TRBV19	15	.	TRBJ2-7	TGTGCCAGTAGTCCCAGAGGAGGCCTTTTCAACGAGCAGTACTTC	CASSPRGGLFNEQYF
.	TRBV6-6	14	.	TRBJ2-2	TGTGCCAGCAGTTACTCGACAGGACCCGGGGAGCTGTTTTTT	CASSYSTGPGELFF
.	TRBV7-2	13	.	TRBJ1-1	TGTGCCAGCGCCGCGGGACGGTCCTGGGAAGCTTTCTTT	CASAAGRSWEAFF
.	TRBV19	13	.	TRBJ1-3	TGTGCCACCCGGGAAAGTGGTGGAAACACCATATATTTT	CATRESGGNTIYF
.	TRBV27	11	.	TRBJ1-2	TGTGCCAGCAAGGGGGGGGAGGGCTACACCTTC	CASKGGEGYTF